The entry that follows covers one T cell receptor beta chain sequence. The antigen remains unidentified. The CDR3 consists of 15 residues. Germline V CDR1 and CDR2: SGDLS, YYNGEE. V was clipped by 3 bases and J by 1 base, with 14 bases between them. The entry originates in a study of response to subunit inactivated influenza vaccine. In TCRdb, the RT-PCR reads were re-called with MiXCR into one record per CDR3 protein. This sample has around 520,000 distinct CDR3 sequences, with roughly 10% found just once. Study-wide results and limits: Researchers suggested that each seasonal influenza vaccination recruits few new T cells.

The chain has TRBV9 and TRBJ2-7; D ambiguous. The TCR originated in a man aged 50 or older who received an inactivated influenza vaccine. The starting material was PBMCs from blood, obtained on the day of vaccination. CDR3 sequence reads: CASSAGTDLSYEQYF. The CDR3 region has the DNA TGTGCCAGCAGCGCCGGAACAGATCTTTCCTACGAGCAGTACTTC.